These 24 T cell receptor beta chains came from one sample sequenced in a study of blood T cell repertoires in COVID-19. The protocol was immunoSEQ multiplex PCR, while the TCRdb copy is restricted to in-frame clones and leaves out a portion. The table shows 350,000 or so clones, with approximately 89% occurring only once. The sample comprised peripheral blood. The receptors stem from a woman in her 30s with COVID-19, enrolled during active disease.

The chain couples TRBV12-3 or TRBV12-4 to TRBJ1-1; D gene uncertain. The ends were cut back, 8 bases at V and 7 bases at J, with 14 bases in the middle. The CDR3 extends over 12 amino acids. The CDR3 reads CASSIGDFEAFF. The CDR3 coding sequence is TGTGCCAGCTCGATCGGGGATTTTGAAGCTTTCTTT.

The J gene is TRBJ2-2, the V gene TRBV9, with 9 bases aligning to TRBD1. This CDR3 region has 15 residues. Germline CDR1 reads SGDLS; CDR2 reads YYNGEE. V gave up 0 bases and J gave up 4 bases; unmatched junction bases: 1. As DNA, the CDR3 is TGTGCCAGCAGCGTAGGGACAGGGGCCACCGGGGAGCTGTTTTTT. It yields the protein CASSVGTGATGELFF.

The V gene is TRBV2, the J gene TRBJ1-4; TRBD1 matches at 9 bases. Losses at the gene ends were 3 bases for V and 1 base for J; bases not matched to a gene: 6. Germline lookup yields CDR1 SNHLY and CDR2 FYNNEI. The CDR3 spans 17 residues. The DNA for the CDR3 is TGTGCCAGCAGTGACCCGGGACAGGGACTAACTAATGAAAAACTGTTTTTT. It codes for CASSDPGQGLTNEKLFF.

The chain couples TRBV5-6 to TRBJ1-1, with a tentative D call TRBD1 (6 bases). The germline CDR1 and CDR2 sequences are SGHDT and YYEEEE. CDR3 length: 13 amino acids. Between the trimmed V and J ends, which lost 2 bases and 6 bases, there was a span of 11 bases. The chain's CDR3 is CASSLARGPEAFF. CDR3 DNA: TGTGCCAGCAGCTTAGCCAGGGGTCCTGAAGCTTTCTTT.

The V gene is TRBV2, the J gene TRBJ1-3; maybe TRBD1 (6 bases). Deletions cut 10 bases from V and 4 bases from J, with 14 bases between. The CDR3 is 13 amino acids. CDR1 is SNHLY and CDR2 is FYNNEI in the germline V gene. CDR3: CATGQRSGNTIYF. The CDR3 bases are TGTGCCACCGGACAGAGGTCAGGAAACACCATATATTTT.

This clone has just one count. CDR3 bases: TGTGCCAGCTCCAAACCCAGCTCTGGAAACACCATATATTTT. This encodes CASSKPSSGNTIYF. The V gene is TRBV18, the J gene TRBJ1-3; D is unclear. V was shortened by 6 bases and J by 0 bases, with 9 bases between the two germline ends. The CDR3 sequence is 14 residues long. The germline V gene encodes CDR1 KGHSH and CDR2 LQKENI.

Concerning this clone itself: Other DNA sequences in the same sample also yield this CDR3. The chain carries TRBV28 and TRBJ1-3; D perhaps matches TRBD1 (5 bases). This CDR3 is built from 14 residues. In germline, CDR1 is MDHEN, CDR2 SYDVKM. V was pared by 2 bases and J by 1 base, with 6 bases between. CDR3 residues: CASSLGGSGNTIYF. The DNA for the CDR3 is TGTGCCAGCAGTTTAGGGGGGTCTGGAAACACCATATATTTT.

The CDR3 region is CASMLGQGGNTIYF. Here the CDR3 DNA reads TGTGCCAGCATGCTCGGACAGGGTGGAAACACCATATATTTT. This sequence joins TRBV6-5 and TRBJ1-3, with 8 bases fitting TRBD1. The CDR3 has 14 residues. The V and J ends lost 7 bases and 3 bases, in that order; junction bases with no gene match: 5. From germline, CDR1 is MNHEY and CDR2 SVGAGI.

The gene calls are TRBV30 and TRBJ1-6; D unresolved. V dropped 0 bases and J dropped 8 bases, with 8 bases sitting between them. The CDR3 covers 13 residues. The germline V gene encodes CDR1 GTSNPN and CDR2 SVGIG (reference sequence). The CDR3 DNA sequence: TGTGCCTGGAGTGTACGTAGATATTCACCCCTCCACTTT. Protein sequence: CAWSVRRYSPLHF.

This clone was detected a few times. V gene TRBV7-2 combines with J gene TRBJ2-3, with TRBD2 as a possible D gene (6 bases). The ends were cut back, 5 bases at V and 3 bases at J, with 15 bases in the middle. This CDR3 comprises 15 residues. Germline lookup yields CDR1 SGHTA and CDR2 FQGNSA. For the CDR3, the DNA is TGTGCCAGCAGCCTCGTAGGCCGGGGGACAGATACGCAGTATTTT. Translated: CASSLVGRGTDTQYF.

This clone is a singleton in its sample. This chain joins TRBV27 and TRBJ1-5, with D tentatively TRBD1 (6 bases). The CDR3 spans 14 residues. V gave up 6 bases and J gave up 6 bases, with 15 bases separating them. Germline values: CDR1 MNHEY, CDR2 SMNVEV (reference sequence). CDR3 loop: CASSLGGDTQPQHF. CDR3 in DNA: TGTGCCAGCAGCTTGGGGGGGGACACTCAGCCCCAGCATTTT.

The V and J genes are TRBV15 and TRBJ2-2, with TRBD1 matching over 7 bases. The CDR3 consists of 17 residues. The V gene's germline CDR1 is LNHNV and CDR2 YYDKDF (reference sequence). The ends lost 1 base at V and 0 bases at J; junction bases unmatched: 5. This CDR3 is CATSRAIGTANTGELFF. The DNA of the CDR3 is TGTGCCACCAGCAGAGCAATCGGGACAGCGAACACCGGGGAGCTGTTTTTT.

This chain connects TRBV2 to TRBJ2-6; maybe TRBD1 (5 bases). V was shortened by 7 bases and J by 0 bases, with 10 bases between the two germline ends. Germline loops: CDR1 SNHLY, CDR2 FYNNEI. CDR3 size: 15 residues. CDR3 DNA: TGTGCCAGCAATACAGGAATCTCTGGGGCCAACGTCCTGACTTTC. This encodes CASNTGISGANVLTF.

With regard to this clone: At the DNA level, this CDR3 is encoded by other sequences in the same sample as well. The chain links TRBV18 to TRBJ1-5, with D tentatively TRBD1 (6 bases). With 4 bases removed from V and 5 bases from J, the gap between germline ends came to 12 bases. CDR1 and CDR2 (germline): KGHSH, LQKENI. This CDR3 region has 14 residues. For the CDR3, the DNA is TGTGCCAGCTCACTCGACAGGACCTATCAGCCCCAGCATTTT. This translates into CASSLDRTYQPQHF.

This chain joins TRBV27 and TRBJ1-6; D possibly corresponds to TRBD1 (6 bases). V was cut by 4 bases and J by 10 bases, with 14 bases left in between. CDR1 and CDR2 (germline): MNHEY, SMNVEV (reference sequence). The CDR3 loop spans 14 amino acids. The CDR3 DNA reads TGTGCCAGCAGTTCCAACAGGGTCGGCTCACCCCTCCACTTT. This codes for CASSSNRVGSPLHF.

CDR3 sequence: CAWSSEDLGDLYF. The DNA for the CDR3 is TGTGCCTGGAGCTCGGAGGACCTCGGAGATCTGTACTTC. The chain joins TRBV30 to TRBJ2-7; a possible D gene is TRBD2 (5 bases). V lost 3 bases to trimming and J lost 12 bases, with 21 bases between them. CDR1 is GTSNPN, CDR2 SVGIG, per germline (reference sequence). This CDR3 spans 13 amino acids.

This clone was found once. Written as DNA, the CDR3 is TGTGCCAGCAGCACAAGTATTTGGACAGGGTGGACCACTGAAGCTTTCTTT. Translation gives CASSTSIWTGWTTEAFF. The chain combines TRBV9 with TRBJ1-1, with 8 bases aligning to TRBD1. The CDR3 is 17 amino acids. V was pared by 4 bases and J by 4 bases, with 15 bases of the junction left unmatched. The germline gives CDR1 SGDLS, CDR2 YYNGEE.

The CDR3 here is CASSRDSSRAFF. In DNA form, the CDR3 reads TGTGCCAGCAGCCGGGACAGCTCTCGGGCTTTCTTT. The rearrangement links TRBV5-4 to TRBJ1-1; TRBD1 agrees at 7 bases. The V gene's germline CDR1 is SGHNT and CDR2 YYREEE (reference sequence). The J segment lost 11 bases and the V segment lost 4 bases, leaving 8 bases of the junction unmatched. This CDR3 spans 12 amino acids.

The chain carries TRBV27 and TRBJ1-1; no definite D call. V was trimmed by 2 bases and J by 8 bases, leaving 6 bases between them. The germline CDR1 and CDR2 sequences are MNHEY and SMNVEV (reference sequence). This CDR3 is 11 amino acids long. The DNA of the CDR3 is TGTGCCAGCAGTTTAGGGCAGGAAGCTTTCTTT. This gives the protein CASSLGQEAFF.

The chain carries TRBV7-6 and TRBJ2-2; D may be TRBD1 (5 bases). CDR3 length: 14 residues. The V end was cut by 5 bases, the J end by 6 bases, with 13 bases between. The germline V gene has CDR1 SGHVS and CDR2 FNYEAQ. CDR3 loop: CASSPAGFAGELFF. DNA of the CDR3: TGTGCCAGCAGCCCAGCAGGGTTCGCCGGGGAGCTGTTTTTT.

The chain joins TRBV9 to TRBJ2-2; 8 bases match TRBD2. This CDR3 is built from 16 residues. CDR1 and CDR2 from the germline V gene are SGDLS and YYNGEE. J was trimmed by 0 bases and V by 4 bases; bases with no gene match: 5. This chain's CDR3 is CASSLRLAPNTGELFF. The DNA for the CDR3 is TGTGCCAGCAGCCTCAGACTAGCGCCGAACACCGGGGAGCTGTTTTTT.

This clone was found a few times. The chain recombines TRBV12-3 or TRBV12-4 with TRBJ1-1, with a weak D call TRBD1 (5 bases). CDR3 length: 12 amino acids. V was shortened by 4 bases and J by 8 bases, with 11 bases between the two germline ends. CDR3 in DNA: TGTGCCAGCAGTTCCCTTGGGGGGGAAGCTTTCTTT. It is translated as CASSSLGGEAFF.

This chain joins TRBV11-2 and TRBJ2-7; possible D gene TRBD2, 6 bases. The CDR3 length is 13 residues. Germline values: CDR1 SGHAT, CDR2 FQNNGV. The V end lost 1 base, the J end lost 7 bases, and 11 bases lay between the germline ends. CDR3 sequence reads: CASSLGGGEEQYV. The CDR3 nucleotides are TGTGCCAGCAGCTTAGGCGGCGGGGAGGAGCAGTACGTC.

V gene TRBV9 combines with J gene TRBJ1-2, with D possibly matching TRBD1 (5 bases). Germline loops: CDR1 SGDLS, CDR2 YYNGEE. Trimming left V 3 bases short and J 4 bases short, with 10 bases between. The CDR3 runs to 13 residues. CDR3 sequence: CASSGDSGYGYTF. The CDR3 DNA reads as TGTGCCAGCAGCGGAGACAGTGGCTATGGCTACACCTTC.